The 16 T cell receptor beta chains listed next were all sequenced from one sample in a study of blood T cell repertoires in COVID-19 (dated by TCRdb to about 2020). Libraries were made using the immunoSEQ multiplex PCR assay. The table comes from immuneACCESS by way of TCRdb, which keeps in-frame sequences with V and J called. Part of the clones is missing from these tables; in studies checked, under half for an unresolved V gene and the rest for unknown reasons. Here the sample has 200,000 to 300,000 clones; less than 90% occur a single time. Jointly, the top ten make up around 4% of the sample. The sample comprised peripheral blood. These receptors all stem from a man aged 55 to 70 with acute or convalescent COVID-19.

In regard to this clone: Within the sample, other DNA sequences also encode this same CDR3. The chain employs TRBV18 and TRBJ2-7, with 11 bases fitting TRBD1. The CDR3 covers 15 residues. The V gene end was trimmed by 3 bases and the J gene end by 2 bases; junction bases not matched to a gene: 3. Looked up from germline, CDR1 is KGHSH and CDR2 is LQKENI. The CDR3 DNA reads TGTGCCAGCTCACCTCCGGGACAGGGGGCCTACGAGCAGTACTTC. This sequence encodes CASSPPGQGAYEQYF.

This chain connects TRBV7-2 to TRBJ1-1; 7 bases map to TRBD1. The CDR3 is made up of 16 amino acids. Germline lookup yields CDR1 SGHTA and CDR2 FQGNSA. With 1 base clipped from V and 10 bases from J, the junction kept 15 bases outside the gene matches. In nucleotides, the CDR3 is TGTGCCAGCAGCTTAGGGGGATACGGGATCTCAGGGGGAGCTTTCTTT. This gives the protein CASSLGGYGISGGAFF. Using reference TRBV7-2 and TRBJ1-1 for the parts outside the CDR3, the full variable domain is GAGVSQSPSNKVTEKGKDVELRCDPISGHTALYWYRQSLGQGLEFLIYFQGNSAPDKSGLPSDRFSAERTGGSVSTLTIQRTQQEDSAVYLCASSLGGYGISGGAFFGQGTRLTVV.

This chain links TRBV6-5 with TRBJ1-4; possible D gene TRBD1, 5 bases. Trimming stripped 6 bases from V and 12 bases from J, with 23 bases between. The CDR3 has 15 residues. CDR1 is MNHEY and CDR2 is SVGAGI in the germline V gene. CDR3 coding DNA: TGTGCCAGCAGCCCCAGCCCAACGGGGGGTTATGAACTGTTTTTT. As protein: CASSPSPTGGYELFF.

This chain connects TRBV18 to TRBJ2-2, with 8 bases lining up with TRBD2. In germline, CDR1 is KGHSH, CDR2 LQKENI. The CDR3 contains 15 residues. The trim removed 0 bases at V and 7 bases at J, leaving 4 bases unmatched. In DNA form, the CDR3 reads TGTGCCAGCTCACCACCAAGCGGGAGAATCGGGGAGCTGTTTTTT. Its translation: CASSPPSGRIGELFF.

The chain couples TRBV28 to TRBJ1-5; D unclear. Trimming removed 5 bases from V and 5 bases from J, with 16 bases in between. Germline V lookup: CDR1 MDHEN, CDR2 SYDVKM. There are 15 residues in the CDR3. CDR3 in amino acids: CASSRFFRVYQPQHF. In nucleotides, the CDR3 is TGTGCCAGCAGTCGGTTTTTCCGGGTTTATCAGCCCCAGCATTTT. Full variable domain (missing parts from reference TRBV28 and TRBJ1-5): DVKVTQSSRYLVKRTGEKVFLECVQDMDHENMFWYRQDPGLGLRLIYFSYDVKMKEKGDIPEGYSVSREKKERFSLILESASTNQTSMYLCASSRFFRVYQPQHFGDGTRLSIL.

This chain joins TRBV6-2 or TRBV6-3 and TRBJ2-1, with D tentatively TRBD2 (6 bases). Germline V lookup: CDR1 MNHEY, CDR2 SVGEGT. Between the trimmed V and J ends, which lost 5 bases and 9 bases, there was a span of 14 bases. The CDR3 loop spans 13 amino acids. CDR3 in amino acids: CASSLGRKVEQFF. As DNA, the CDR3 is TGTGCCAGCAGTCTGGGGAGGAAGGTTGAGCAGTTCTTC.

The rearrangement uses TRBV5-5 and TRBJ2-7; D is undetermined. The germline V and J ends were trimmed by 4 bases and 2 bases, with 13 bases remaining between them. Germline CDR1 SGHKS, CDR2 YYEKEE (reference sequence). CDR3 length: 14 residues. CDR3 in amino acids: CASSPVPQTYEQYF. For the CDR3, the DNA is TGTGCCAGCAGCCCAGTGCCGCAGACCTACGAGCAGTACTTC.

This clone was observed a single time. The chain joins TRBV13 to TRBJ1-1, with 7 bases lining up with TRBD1. The CDR3 has 12 residues. V lost 5 bases and J lost 12; bases outside the gene matches: 9. Germline loops: CDR1 PRHDT, CDR2 FYEKMQ (reference sequence). CDR3 sequence (DNA): TGTGCCAGCAGCCGGGACAGCGGTAAGCCTTTCTTT. Protein: CASSRDSGKPFF.

This clone has only a few counts. J is TRBJ2-4 and V is TRBV10-2; TRBD1 matches at 9 bases. The CDR3 covers 16 residues. V shed 0 bases, J shed 9 bases, and the junction held 9 bases outside the gene matches. Germline assignment: CDR1 WSHSY and CDR2 SAAADI. CDR3 sequence (DNA): TGCGCCAGCAGTGAGTCGACAGGGGGAGGTGTGAGCATTCAGTACTTC. Its translation is CASSESTGGGVSIQYF.

CDR3 sequence: CASSLRTGSAGELFF. CDR3 nucleotide sequence: TGCGCCAGCAGCCTACGGACAGGGAGTGCCGGGGAGCTGTTTTTT. The V call is TRBV5-1, the J call TRBJ2-2; 8 bases line up with TRBD1. This CDR3 is built from 15 residues. The germline V gene has CDR1 SGHRS and CDR2 YFSETQ. The V and J ends lost 4 bases and 6 bases, in that order; junction bases with no gene match: 8.

The rearrangement links TRBV28 to TRBJ2-7; 13 nucleotides align to TRBD2. Germline CDR1 reads MDHEN; CDR2 reads SYDVKM. Trimming took 4 bases from V and 3 from J; bases not matched to a gene: 18. The CDR3 covers 20 residues. The CDR3 here is CASSSAGLAGVGGPHYEQYF. In DNA, the CDR3 is TGTGCCAGCAGTTCCGCCGGACTAGCGGGAGTCGGGGGACCCCACTACGAGCAGTACTTC.

The chain has TRBV11-3 and TRBJ2-1; the match to TRBD2 covers 11 bases. This CDR3 is 18 amino acids long. CDR1 is SGHNT, CDR2 YENEEA, per germline. After removal of 5 bases from V and 0 bases from J, the junction contained 9 bases not matched to a gene. The CDR3 coding sequence is TGTGCCAGCAGCCGGGGACTAGCGGTGCGGTCCTCCTACAATGAGCAGTTCTTC. The encoded protein is CASSRGLAVRSSYNEQFF. The complete variable domain, with remaining parts taken from reference TRBV11-3 and TRBJ2-1, reads EAGVVQSPRYKIIEKKQPVAFWCNPISGHNTLYWYLQNLGQGPELLIRYENEEAVDDSQLPKDRFSAERLKGVDSTLKIQPAELGDSAVYLCASSRGLAVRSSYNEQFFGPGTRLTVL.

The V and J genes are TRBV4-2 and TRBJ2-3, with 7 positions matching TRBD2. Per germline, CDR1 LGHNA and CDR2 YNFKEQ. This CDR3 comprises 18 residues. The V and J ends lost 0 bases and 0 bases, in that order; junction bases with no gene match: 9. The CDR3 DNA follows: TGTGCCAGCAGCCAAGATCTTCAGTGGGGGGGAAGCACAGATACGCAGTATTTT. This translates into CASSQDLQWGGSTDTQYF.

The chain has TRBV6-5 and TRBJ1-3; D gene ambiguous. Germline CDR1 and CDR2: MNHEY and SVGAGI. Trimming left V 2 bases short and J 11 bases short, with 16 bases between. The CDR3 runs 14 residues. The CDR3 nucleotides are TGTGCCAGCAGTTACCGGACCGATGGAGGGTCCATATATTTT. Protein: CASSYRTDGGSIYF.

The chain couples TRBV20-1 to TRBJ2-3, with D uncertain. CDR1 DFQATT and CDR2 SNEGSKA come from the germline V gene (reference sequence). The V end lost 3 bases, the J end lost 8 bases, and 6 bases lay between the germline ends. This CDR3 comprises 10 residues. CDR3 sequence (DNA): TGCAGTGCTAGGAGTGCTACGCAGTATTTT. Its translation is CSARSATQYF.

This sequence joins TRBV5-1 and TRBJ2-5, with TRBD1 matching over 8 bases. Germline CDR1 reads SGHRS; CDR2 reads YFSETQ. CDR3 length: 15 residues. V was clipped by 0 bases and J by 5 bases; unmatched bases: 6. The chain's CDR3 is CASSLGQGAWETQYF. DNA for the CDR3: TGCGCCAGCAGCTTGGGGCAGGGGGCTTGGGAGACCCAGTACTTC.